These T cell receptor beta chains were read from a single sample in a study of blood T cell repertoires in COVID-19. Repertoires were generated with immunoSEQ multiplex PCR, while TCRdb's copy carries only in-frame clones and drops some. The data contain roughly 390,000 clones, approximately 89% of them seen just once; the ten biggest clones take up 8% to 13%. Sequenced input: peripheral blood. The receptors derive from a woman in her 30s with COVID-19, enrolled during active disease. Both conserved end residues are part of each CDR3. The order of the fields is clone size, J gene, V gene, D gene, CDR3 protein, CDR3 DNA. A D gene is named only where the DNA matches it firmly. Only some rows state a clone size, as once, few, many or a class for expanded clones.

clone_size: .
j_call: TRBJ2-7
v_call: TRBV9
d_call: .
cdr3_aa: CARSGLFYEQYF
cdr3_nt: TGTGCCAGAAGCGGACTCTTCTACGAGCAGTACTTC

clone_size: .
j_call: TRBJ2-5
v_call: TRBV4-3
d_call: TRBD2
cdr3_aa: CASSQGTSGRRTQYF
cdr3_nt: TGCGCCAGCAGCCAAGGGACTAGCGGGAGGAGGACCCAGTACTTC

clone_size: few
j_call: TRBJ2-5
v_call: TRBV28
d_call: TRBD2
cdr3_aa: CASTPTIAGETQYF
cdr3_nt: TGTGCCAGCACCCCCACAATAGCGGGTGAGACCCAGTACTTC

clone_size: .
j_call: TRBJ2-1
v_call: TRBV4-3
d_call: TRBD1
cdr3_aa: CASSHEQGWNEQFF
cdr3_nt: TGCGCCAGCAGCCATGAACAGGGGTGGAATGAGCAGTTCTTC

clone_size: .
j_call: TRBJ1-2
v_call: TRBV9
d_call: .
cdr3_aa: CASSVAGVNYGYTF
cdr3_nt: TGTGCCAGCAGCGTAGCCGGGGTTAACTATGGCTACACCTTC

clone_size: .
j_call: TRBJ2-7
v_call: TRBV5-4
d_call: TRBD2
cdr3_aa: CASSFNSSGLDSEQYF
cdr3_nt: TGTGCCAGCAGCTTTAACTCTTCGGGACTAGATTCCGAGCAGTACTTC

clone_size: once
j_call: TRBJ1-2
v_call: TRBV28
d_call: .
cdr3_aa: CASSLGRGGYGYTF
cdr3_nt: TGTGCCAGCAGTTTGGGCAGGGGAGGGTATGGCTACACCTTC

clone_size: few
j_call: TRBJ2-3
v_call: TRBV7-2
d_call: .
cdr3_aa: CASSLAHSDTQYF
cdr3_nt: TGTGCCAGCAGCTTGGCACATTCAGATACGCAGTATTTT

clone_size: .
j_call: TRBJ2-2
v_call: TRBV11-3
d_call: TRBD1
cdr3_aa: CASSPGQGFTGELFF
cdr3_nt: TGTGCCAGCAGCCCGGGACAGGGGTTCACCGGGGAGCTGTTTTTT

clone_size: .
j_call: TRBJ2-5
v_call: TRBV7-7
d_call: TRBD1
cdr3_aa: CASSFGTGIIETQYF
cdr3_nt: TGTGCTAGCAGCTTCGGGACAGGGATAATAGAGACCCAGTACTTC

clone_size: many
j_call: TRBJ2-1
v_call: TRBV7-9
d_call: .
cdr3_aa: CAAQLISTDGTGAIDEQFF
cdr3_nt: TGTGCCGCCCAGCTTATCTCCACAGACGGGACTGGGGCAATCGATGAGCAGTTCTTC

clone_size: .
j_call: TRBJ1-6
v_call: TRBV2
d_call: TRBD1
cdr3_aa: CASRAPGQGYSPLHF
cdr3_nt: TGTGCCAGCAGGGCACCGGGACAGGGTTATTCACCCCTCCACTTT

clone_size: .
j_call: TRBJ2-1
v_call: TRBV15
d_call: .
cdr3_aa: CATSRATEAYNEQFF
cdr3_nt: TGTGCCACCAGCAGGGCTACGGAGGCTTACAATGAGCAGTTCTTC

clone_size: once
j_call: TRBJ2-3
v_call: TRBV5-1
d_call: .
cdr3_aa: CASSVLDTTDTQYF
cdr3_nt: TGCGCCAGCAGCGTGTTGGACACCACAGATACGCAGTATTTT

clone_size: .
j_call: TRBJ2-7
v_call: TRBV9
d_call: TRBD1
cdr3_aa: CASSSNPDRGSEQYF
cdr3_nt: TGTGCCAGCAGCTCTAATCCGGACAGGGGTTCCGAGCAGTACTTC

clone_size: .
j_call: TRBJ2-1
v_call: TRBV10-3
d_call: TRBD1
cdr3_aa: CAISDPGTGPFF
cdr3_nt: TGTGCCATCAGTGATCCCGGGACAGGGCCGTTCTTC

clone_size: .
j_call: TRBJ2-7
v_call: TRBV12-3/TRBV12-4
d_call: .
cdr3_aa: CASSRTRTEKQYF
cdr3_nt: TGTGCCAGCAGCCGGACACGGACAGAAAAGCAGTACTTC

clone_size: .
j_call: TRBJ2-3
v_call: TRBV24-1
d_call: .
cdr3_aa: CATSGGVTDTQYF
cdr3_nt: TGTGCCACCAGTGGGGGAGTCACAGATACGCAGTATTTT

clone_size: .
j_call: TRBJ2-2
v_call: TRBV6-4
d_call: .
cdr3_aa: CASSDGGGNTGELFF
cdr3_nt: TGTGCCAGCAGTGATGGAGGCGGGAACACCGGGGAGCTGTTTTTT

clone_size: .
j_call: TRBJ2-5
v_call: TRBV4-1
d_call: .
cdr3_aa: CASSQEQGGRPQYF
cdr3_nt: TGCGCCAGCAGCCAAGAACAGGGGGGGAGACCCCAGTACTTC

clone_size: .
j_call: TRBJ2-7
v_call: TRBV10-3
d_call: TRBD1
cdr3_aa: CAISLDRGPSYEQYF
cdr3_nt: TGTGCCATCAGCCTAGACAGGGGGCCCTCCTACGAGCAGTACTTC

clone_size: .
j_call: TRBJ2-1
v_call: TRBV24-1
d_call: TRBD2
cdr3_aa: CATSDPTGREGYNEQFF
cdr3_nt: TGTGCCACCAGTGACCCCACAGGGCGGGAGGGTTACAATGAGCAGTTCTTC

clone_size: .
j_call: TRBJ2-3
v_call: TRBV10-3
d_call: TRBD1
cdr3_aa: CAISDGTAPDTQYF
cdr3_nt: TGTGCCATCAGTGATGGGACAGCGCCAGATACGCAGTATTTT

clone_size: .
j_call: TRBJ2-5
v_call: TRBV15
d_call: TRBD2
cdr3_aa: CATSRRLAGKETQYF
cdr3_nt: TGTGCCACCAGCCGCAGACTAGCGGGTAAAGAGACCCAGTACTTC

clone_size: .
j_call: TRBJ2-5
v_call: TRBV4-1
d_call: TRBD1
cdr3_aa: CASSQGDRGLETQYF
cdr3_nt: TGCGCCAGCAGCCAAGGGGACAGGGGGCTGGAGACCCAGTACTTC

clone_size: .
j_call: TRBJ2-3
v_call: TRBV4-3
d_call: .
cdr3_aa: CASSQEPRGQFDTQYF
cdr3_nt: TGCGCCAGCAGCCAAGAGCCCAGGGGACAATTTGATACGCAGTATTTT

clone_size: .
j_call: TRBJ2-3
v_call: TRBV3-1/TRBV3-2
d_call: TRBD2
cdr3_aa: CASQSSGTSTDTQYF
cdr3_nt: TGTGCCAGCCAGTCGAGCGGGACCAGCACAGATACGCAGTATTTT

clone_size: .
j_call: TRBJ2-2
v_call: TRBV28
d_call: TRBD2
cdr3_aa: CASSIHSGRTGTGELFF
cdr3_nt: TGTGCCAGCAGTATACATAGCGGGAGGACGGGTACCGGGGAGCTGTTTTTT

clone_size: .
j_call: TRBJ2-1
v_call: TRBV24-1
d_call: .
cdr3_aa: CATSDQQGTGLSNEQFF
cdr3_nt: TGTGCCACCAGTGATCAACAGGGGACTGGGCTGAGCAATGAGCAGTTCTTC

clone_size: .
j_call: TRBJ2-3
v_call: TRBV19
d_call: TRBD2
cdr3_aa: CASSIRSSGSPADTQYF
cdr3_nt: TGTGCCAGTAGTATACGTTCTAGCGGGAGTCCCGCAGATACGCAGTATTTT

clone_size: .
j_call: TRBJ2-1
v_call: TRBV24-1
d_call: TRBD1
cdr3_aa: CATSDFQTGGVSPYNEQFF
cdr3_nt: TGTGCCACCAGTGATTTCCAGACAGGGGGCGTCAGTCCCTACAATGAGCAGTTCTTC

clone_size: .
j_call: TRBJ2-7
v_call: TRBV28
d_call: .
cdr3_aa: CASRDQGPSYEQYF
cdr3_nt: TGTGCCAGCAGAGATCAGGGTCCTTCCTACGAGCAGTACTTC

clone_size: .
j_call: TRBJ2-1
v_call: TRBV6-5
d_call: TRBD2
cdr3_aa: CASRKTSGPYNEQFF
cdr3_nt: TGTGCCAGCAGAAAGACTAGCGGCCCGTACAATGAGCAGTTCTTC

clone_size: once
j_call: TRBJ2-5
v_call: TRBV4-3
d_call: TRBD1
cdr3_aa: CASSQSGTGQETQYF
cdr3_nt: TGCGCCAGCAGCCAATCCGGGACAGGTCAAGAGACCCAGTACTTC

clone_size: .
j_call: TRBJ2-7
v_call: TRBV2
d_call: .
cdr3_aa: CASSENPGLSYGQYF
cdr3_nt: TGTGCCAGCAGTGAAAATCCAGGGTTATCTTACGGGCAGTACTTC

clone_size: .
j_call: TRBJ1-5
v_call: TRBV6-1
d_call: TRBD1
cdr3_aa: CASSEHQGARNQPQHF
cdr3_nt: TGTGCCAGCAGTGAGCATCAGGGGGCGCGAAATCAGCCCCAGCATTTT

clone_size: .
j_call: TRBJ2-7
v_call: TRBV7-2
d_call: .
cdr3_aa: CATGDSNSYEQYF
cdr3_nt: TGTGCGACCGGAGACAGTAATTCCTACGAGCAGTACTTC

clone_size: .
j_call: TRBJ1-1
v_call: TRBV7-8
d_call: .
cdr3_aa: CASSLARGTEAFF
cdr3_nt: TGTGCCAGCAGCTTGGCTAGGGGCACTGAAGCTTTCTTT

clone_size: .
j_call: TRBJ1-1
v_call: TRBV3-1/TRBV3-2
d_call: TRBD1
cdr3_aa: CASGREDDRGKGTEAFF
cdr3_nt: TGTGCCAGCGGGCGGGAGGATGACAGGGGGAAAGGCACTGAAGCTTTCTTT

clone_size: .
j_call: TRBJ2-1
v_call: TRBV19
d_call: TRBD2
cdr3_aa: CASSTSGDEQFF
cdr3_nt: TGTGCCAGTTCGACTAGCGGAGATGAGCAGTTCTTC

clone_size: .
j_call: TRBJ2-5
v_call: TRBV2
d_call: .
cdr3_aa: CASSDWGAQETQYF
cdr3_nt: TGTGCCAGCAGTGATTGGGGAGCCCAAGAGACCCAGTACTTC

clone_size: .
j_call: TRBJ2-2
v_call: TRBV24-1
d_call: .
cdr3_aa: CATTTGKGGELFF
cdr3_nt: TGTGCCACTACAACAGGGAAGGGCGGGGAGCTGTTTTTT

clone_size: .
j_call: TRBJ2-6
v_call: TRBV30
d_call: .
cdr3_aa: CAWGTQGSGANVLTF
cdr3_nt: TGTGCCTGGGGTACACAGGGCTCTGGGGCCAACGTCCTGACTTTC

clone_size: .
j_call: TRBJ2-7
v_call: TRBV29-1
d_call: TRBD1
cdr3_aa: CSVETGVSYEQYF
cdr3_nt: TGCAGCGTTGAAACAGGGGTCTCCTACGAGCAGTACTTC

clone_size: .
j_call: TRBJ2-2
v_call: TRBV5-4
d_call: .
cdr3_aa: CASSLRRVNTGELFF
cdr3_nt: TGTGCCAGCAGCTTGAGAAGAGTGAACACCGGGGAGCTGTTTTTT

clone_size: .
j_call: TRBJ1-1
v_call: TRBV3-1/TRBV3-2
d_call: .
cdr3_aa: CASSPTVNTEAFF
cdr3_nt: TGTGCCAGCAGCCCGACAGTGAACACTGAAGCTTTCTTT

clone_size: .
j_call: TRBJ1-5
v_call: TRBV6-5
d_call: .
cdr3_aa: CASSYSREYQPQHF
cdr3_nt: TGTGCCAGCAGCTACAGCCGGGAGTATCAGCCCCAGCATTTT